Below, one T cell receptor (beta chain) is given with its context. The record originates from a study of somatic mutations in cytotoxic T cells in rheumatoid arthritis. The table came from immunoSEQ multiplex PCR; TCRdb's copy has only in-frame clones and leaves some out. The sample gives roughly 14,000 clones, under 85% of which show up once; more than 15% is in the top ten. The sequenced material came from CD8+ T cells sorted from blood. The clonotype was recovered from an adult with rheumatoid arthritis.

The CDR3 loop is CASSVGGGLDEKLFF. DNA for the CDR3: TGTGCCAGCAGCGTAGGGGGGGGCCTGGATGAAAAACTGTTTTTT. This sequence joins TRBV9 and TRBJ1-4; D is possibly TRBD1 (6 bases). This CDR3 spans 15 amino acids. Germline CDR1 SGDLS, CDR2 YYNGEE. The V end was cut by 0 bases, the J end by 6 bases, with 12 bases between.